This paragraph covers one T cell receptor beta chain sequence. It lacks a known antigen. Base qualities are not at hand, and no much larger clone is one base apart. Participants in the prospective study were enrolled through a virtual design, were aged about 18 to 90 years, and lived in about two dozen United States geographic areas. In the prospective study, participants were assigned to cohorts based on the clinical history participants reported in a screening survey and a study questionnaire. For ImmuneRACE Cohort 3, a participant was defined as recovered based on two consecutive negative NP/OP PCR tests, clearance by a healthcare professional, or resolution of symptoms. Mobile phlebotomists in the prospective study collected whole blood, serum and a nasopharyngeal or oropharyngeal swab from every participant. Participants in the prospective study had the option to provide additional blood draws and questionnaires over a roughly 2-month period. Before DNA extraction, blood samples from the prospective study were shipped at room temperature or frozen.

The immunoSEQ Assay, a bias-controlled multiplex PCR, was used to amplify TCRbeta CDR3 regions from genomic DNA. The original methods were these. Nucleated cell counts per sample were estimated from amplification of reference gene primers within the assay. To quantify the absolute abundance of each unique TCRbeta CDR3 rearrangement, sequence reads were collapsed and filtered. For each sample, productive Simpson clonality was calculated by taking the square root of Simpson's diversity index across productive rearrangements. In its TCRdb copy, this immuneACCESS table keeps in-frame sequences only and misses some clones. Where compared with another copy, unresolved V genes explain less than half of these, and the others have no known cause. V and J calls and clone size are given by that table; D and trimming were obtained from the DNA. This sample comprises roughly 360,000 clones, 83% of them detected only once. The ten most abundant clones make up 5.1% of the sample.

This specimen comes from a study of blood T cell repertoires in COVID-19 (dated by TCRdb to the early 2020s). About the full investigation: Samples covering the acute and convalescent phases of COVID-19 were provided by collaborators in the United States, Italy and Spain. The prospective study material was composed of cDNA or gDNA derived from T cells, B-cell-depleted T cells, or PBMCs. Deeply sampled blood TCRbeta repertoires from subjects exposed to, actively infected with, or recovered from COVID-19 were included in the dataset. The repertoires were released in a freely available public database intended as a resource for research on the immune response to SARS-CoV-2. The samples were drawn from the first 160 participants of the ongoing ImmuneRACE study and from 1,254 subjects provided by 6 global collaborators. Sample metadata almost always included a de-identified subject ID, COVID-19 status, age in years and sex. Where available, HLA class I and class II types were taken from metadata supplied by the sample provider and were not determined by assay-based typing. The study at large found these results: How much clinical and demographic metadata was included differed by source and by participant, and the metadata was provided uncurated.

The source material was PBMCs or T cells enriched from blood (not recorded which). This clonotype was obtained from a woman between 50 and 59 years old who had recovered from COVID-19.

At the DNA level, the sequence is TGTGCCAGCAGCCGGGTGCTACTAGGCGATGAGCAGTTCTTC. Its amino acids are CASSRVLLGDEQFF. The sequence is built from TRBV11-2 and TRBJ2-1; the D region possibly corresponds to TRBD2 (5 bases align). The junction carries 16 bases between V and J, which are trimmed by 5 bases and 8 bases respectively. The CDR3, from cysteine to phenylalanine, totals 14 residues. Kept here is only the CDR3 DNA, which spans 42 bases and is read in frame from base 1. CDR1 SGHAT and CDR2 FQNNGV are derived from the germline V gene.